This T cell receptor (beta chain) was sequenced in a study of blood T cell repertoires in COVID-19. Whole-study context: The United States, Italy and Spain provided the acute and convalescent COVID-19 samples. PBMCs, B-cell-depleted T cells, or T cells provided the cDNA or gDNA that made up the material.

In the original analysis: For nucleated cells, counts were estimated from reference gene primer amplification. The table came from immunoSEQ multiplex PCR; TCRdb's copy has only in-frame clones and leaves some out. The V and J calls and clone size were taken over from that table, and D and trimming were inferred from the DNA. Found here are over 60,000 clones, just over 85% of them singletons; the top ten hold approximately 10%. The TCR was taken from a man in his 70s with active or convalescent COVID-19. The specimen sequenced was peripheral blood.

The CDR3 sequence: CASSHPPGLAGASSYNEQFF. The CDR3 DNA follows: TGTGCCAGCAGTCACCCTCCGGGACTAGCGGGGGCGAGCTCCTACAATGAGCAGTTCTTC. The rearrangement joins TRBV5-5 to TRBJ2-1; 14 bases agree with TRBD2. The V gene end was trimmed by 5 bases and the J gene end by 0 bases; junction bases not matched to a gene: 13. There are 20 residues in the CDR3. CDR1 is SGHKS and CDR2 is YYEKEE in the germline V gene (reference sequence).